This entry concerns a single T cell receptor beta chain. CDR3 length: 19 residues. The source of the sample is a study of blood T cell repertoires in COVID-19. Overall study context: COVID-19 samples, acute and convalescent, were from the United States, Italy and Spain. In each case, the material was cDNA or gDNA derived from T cells, B-cell-depleted T cells, or PBMCs.

Seattle patients were enrolled during active infection and followed longitudinally. Original processing methods: Counts of nucleated cells, estimated from reference gene primer amplification, were obtained. Data came from immunoSEQ multiplex PCR; TCRdb stores just in-frame clones and leaves some out. The DNA was the basis for D and trimming; V, J and clone size are from that table. The data show fewer than 450,000 clones, roughly 88% seen once. The genes are TRBV21-1 and TRBJ1-5. TRBV21-1 is termed a pseudogene. Sequencing was done on a sample of peripheral blood. This TCR was recovered from a woman in her forties or fifties with COVID-19, enrolled during active disease. The CDR3 DNA sequence: TGTGCCAGCAGCAAAGTGCCGGGCTTCCCGGGACTTCGGCTTCAGCCCCAGCATTTT. Its protein is CASSKVPGFPGLRLQPQHF.